This entry lists 3 T cell receptor beta chains sequenced from one sample in a study of blood T cell repertoires in COVID-19. Measured with immunoSEQ multiplex PCR; TCRdb has only the in-frame clones, and not every one. This sample has fewer than 130,000 clones, with over 75% found just once. Sequenced sample: peripheral blood. The receptors come from a woman aged 80 or over with acute or convalescent COVID-19.

This clone was recorded only once. This chain connects TRBV3-1 (or the pseudogene TRBV3-2) to TRBJ2-1; D is perhaps TRBD2 (6 bases). V dropped 1 base and J dropped 1 base, with 8 bases sitting between them. The CDR3 contains 15 residues. CDR1 is LGHDT and CDR2 is YNNKEL in the germline V gene (reference sequence). The CDR3 region is CASSQGLVSYNEQFF. The CDR3 DNA follows: TGTGCCAGCAGCCAAGGACTAGTTTCCTACAATGAGCAGTTCTTC.

The chain has TRBV12-3 or TRBV12-4 and TRBJ1-2, with 8 bases that match TRBD1. V was clipped by 4 bases and J by 8 bases; unmatched bases: 3. The CDR3 covers 12 residues. The chain's CDR3 is CASSSGGIGYTF. CDR3 coding DNA: TGTGCCAGCAGTTCAGGGGGCATCGGCTACACCTTC.

This clone occurred a few times. The gene calls are TRBV3-1 (or the pseudogene TRBV3-2) and TRBJ2-1, with a tentative D call TRBD2 (5 bases). Germline V gene data show CDR1 as LGHDT and CDR2 as YNNKEL (reference sequence). The CDR3 contains 14 residues. The V end was cut by 2 bases, the J end by 12 bases, with 17 bases between. In nucleotides, the CDR3 is TGTGCCAGCAGCCAAAATGTGGGCGGACGGGGGCAGTTCTTC. Amino acid sequence: CASSQNVGGRGQFF.